Following are 13 T cell receptor beta chains from one sample sequenced in a study of T cell changes during pregnancy in multiple sclerosis. The repertoire was sequenced with immunoSEQ multiplex PCR; TCRdb's copy has only in-frame clones and lacks some. The table records 55,000 or so clones, around 92% of them present only once. The sequencing here drew on CD4+ T cells from peripheral blood mononuclear cells, taken after pregnancy. These receptors came from a female donor in good health, enrolled as a control in a pregnancy study.

This chain connects TRBV20-1 to TRBJ1-1; no clear D gene. V lost 4 bases, J lost 7 bases, and 10 bases lay in between. Germline V gives CDR1 DFQATT, CDR2 SNEGSKA (reference sequence). CDR3 length equals 11 residues. CDR3 in DNA: TGCAGTGCTACACCTCAGATTGAAGCTTTCTTT. Protein sequence: CSATPQIEAFF.

This chain links TRBV5-4 with TRBJ1-2; D remains ambiguous. Per the germline V gene, CDR1 is SGHNT and CDR2 is YYREEE (reference sequence). Trimming removed 0 bases at V and 8 bases at J, with 14 bases between. The CDR3 sequence is 14 residues long. The DNA of the CDR3 is TGTGCCAGCAGCTTGGCAGGCCAGCCAGGAGGCTACACCTTC. Amino acid sequence: CASSLAGQPGGYTF.

V and J are TRBV27 and TRBJ2-7, with 9 bases aligning to TRBD2. The CDR3 is made up of 17 amino acids. With V trimmed by 6 bases and J by 3 bases, 15 bases remained unmatched. Per germline, CDR1 MNHEY and CDR2 SMNVEV (reference sequence). The CDR3 DNA reads as TGTGCCAGCAGGTCGTCCCTGCGGGGGGGCCATCACTACGAGCAGTACTTC. Its translation: CASRSSLRGGHHYEQYF.

The chain combines TRBV7-8 with TRBJ2-5; the D gene is possibly TRBD2 (5 bases). This CDR3 contains 14 residues. CDR1 is SGHVS, CDR2 FQNEAQ, per germline. V was pared by 5 bases and J by 1 base, with 11 bases between. The CDR3 DNA reads as TGTGCCAGCAGCGCTGTGAGGGCCCAAGAGACCCAGTACTTC. Its protein is CASSAVRAQETQYF. Drawing the rest from reference TRBV7-8 and TRBJ2-5, the complete variable domain is GAGVSQSPRYKVAKRGQDVALRCDPISGHVSLFWYQQALGQGPEFLTYFQNEAQLDKSGLPSDRFFAERPEGSVSTLKIQRTQQEDSAVYLCASSAVRAQETQYFGPGTRLLVL.

This clone came up once. V usage is TRBV7-6 and J usage is TRBJ2-1; TRBD1 matches 7 bases. The V segment lost 4 bases and the J segment 0 bases; nucleotides outside the gene matches: 9. Germline CDR1 reads SGHVS; CDR2 reads FNYEAQ. This CDR3 comprises 17 residues. CDR3 in amino acids: CASSSRRQGSSYNEQFF. The CDR3 region has the DNA TGTGCCAGCAGCTCCCGTAGACAGGGTAGCTCCTACAATGAGCAGTTCTTC.

The rearrangement links TRBV11-2 to TRBJ2-7; D is perhaps TRBD1 (8 bases). Trimming took off 7 bases at V and 2 bases at J, with 15 bases between the two ends. This CDR3 is built from 14 residues. Looked up from germline, CDR1 is SGHAT and CDR2 is FQNNGV. Here the CDR3 reads CASTQAGQAYEQYF. Written as DNA, the CDR3 is TGTGCCAGCACCCAAGCGGGACAGGCCTACGAGCAGTACTTC.

The J gene is TRBJ2-3, the V gene TRBV11-1, with D possibly TRBD2 on 6 matching bases. The germline V gene encodes CDR1 SGHAT and CDR2 FQDESV (reference sequence). Deletions cut 4 bases from V and 2 bases from J, with 13 bases between. The CDR3 spans 15 residues. This CDR3 reads CASSSTSPYTDTQYF. As DNA, the CDR3 is TGTGCCAGCAGCTCCACTAGCCCCTACACAGATACGCAGTATTTT.

This clone was counted once. The chain is built from TRBV5-1 and TRBJ1-1, with a possible D match to TRBD1 (6 bases). Trimming removed 4 bases at V and 1 base at J, with 14 bases between. The V gene's germline CDR1 is SGHRS and CDR2 YFSETQ. The CDR3 runs to 15 residues. The CDR3 spells CASSQLYRENTEAFF. As DNA, the CDR3 is TGCGCCAGCAGCCAATTGTACAGGGAGAACACTGAAGCTTTCTTT.

This clone was counted once. The chain links TRBV2 to TRBJ2-2, with D maybe TRBD1 (5 bases). This CDR3 has 14 residues. Germline CDR1 SNHLY, CDR2 FYNNEI. V was trimmed by 7 bases and J by 1 base, leaving 10 bases between them. The DNA for the CDR3 is TGTGCCAGCACACCAACAGGGAACACCGGGGAGCTGTTTTTT. Translated: CASTPTGNTGELFF.

The V and J genes are TRBV2 and TRBJ2-2; TRBD1 matches 11 bases. Germline CDR1 and CDR2: SNHLY and FYNNEI. Germline trimming cut 5 bases from V and 7 bases from J; bases unmatched to any gene: 6. The CDR3 totals 15 residues. The CDR3 bases are TGTGCCAGCAGTCGGGACAGGGGGGTCGGCGGGGAGCTGTTTTTT. This codes for CASSRDRGVGGELFF.

The chain has TRBV30 and TRBJ1-2; D is possibly TRBD1 (5 bases). The CDR3 has 13 amino acids. Germline V gene data show CDR1 as GTSNPN and CDR2 as SVGIG (reference sequence). Trimming took off 4 bases at V and 1 base at J, with 10 bases between the two ends. DNA for the CDR3: TGTGCCTGGACTCAGGGCAATAACTATGGCTACACCTTC. Protein: CAWTQGNNYGYTF.

V and J are TRBV29-1 and TRBJ1-1; D ambiguous. Germline lookup yields CDR1 SQVTM and CDR2 ANQGSEA. V lost 6 bases and J 2 bases, leaving 7 bases between the germline ends. The CDR3 extends over 11 amino acids. The CDR3 loop reads CSVDSNTEAFF. Written as DNA, the CDR3 is TGCAGCGTAGACTCCAACACTGAAGCTTTCTTT.

The rearrangement uses TRBV7-2 and TRBJ2-1; D remains unclear. V dropped 2 bases and J dropped 7 bases, with 12 bases sitting between them. Germline V gives CDR1 SGHTA, CDR2 FQGNSA. The CDR3 covers 14 residues. The CDR3, as DNA: TGTGCCAGCAGCTTATATCACAGAGTAAATGAGCAGTTCTTC. This gives the protein CASSLYHRVNEQFF.